This record looks at one T cell receptor beta chain sequence and its context. Its antigen is unknown. TCRdb's table, derived via immunoSEQ multiplex PCR, lists solely in-frame clones and lacks some. The sample lists 80,000 to 100,000 clones; under 85% were seen once. The sample originates from a study of radiotherapy plus CTLA-4 blockade in lung cancer. About the study: Disease control was present in 30% to 40% of patients, and objective responses in approximately 20%. Findings and caveats of the study: It was early blood T cell clone dynamics, with interferon-beta, that reportedly best predicted response.

With 6 bases clipped from V and 0 bases from J, the junction kept 2 bases outside the gene matches. Germline V lookup: CDR1 LNHDA, CDR2 SQIVND (reference sequence). The CDR3 covers 14 residues. Treatment of patients with chemo-refractory metastatic non-small-cell lung cancer consisted of focal radiation plus CTLA-4 blockade with ipilimumab. The sequencing used peripheral blood, collected from a patient treated with radiotherapy plus ipilimumab. V and J are TRBV19 and TRBJ2-7, with 10 bases that match TRBD1. The TCR sequence derives from a human donor with non-small cell lung cancer who had a partial response to radiotherapy plus ipilimumab. Some clones in this sample may be carry-over from other donors' samples. In DNA, the CDR3 is TGTGCCAGTAGGACAGGGGGCAGCTCCTACGAGCAGTACTTC. Translating it yields CASRTGGSSYEQYF.